This TCR beta chain was recovered during a study of T-cell memory formation after mild COVID-19. The wider study: TCR clusters were mostly donor specific.

This clonotype was counted only a few times. The antigen remains undetermined. CDR3 length equals 16 residues. Deletions cut 6 bases from V and 5 bases from J, with 22 bases between. Germline lookup yields CDR1 MNHEY and CDR2 SVGAGI. Constant-segment primers were used for 5'RACE, and the resulting TCR alpha and TCR beta cDNA libraries carried sample barcodes and UMIs. TCRdb re-called the 5' RACE reads through MiXCR, storing one row per CDR3 protein. The sample holds about 290,000 distinct CDR3 sequences, around 15% seen once. General study points: Day 15 to 85 contracting clones showed balanced CD4/CD8; day 15 to 37 expanders favored CD4+. Contracting CD8+ clones were enriched in EMRA, CD4+ mainly in CM and EM.

The clonotype originates from a young man who had mild COVID-19 (a few samples of this study predate the infection). Cell type and time point are not known. The sample was PBMCs or a T cell subset sorted from them (not recorded which). V gene TRBV6-5 combines with J gene TRBJ1-2; no firm D call. The DNA of the CDR3 is TGTGCCAGCAGCCCCCAACTTTTGAGGCTATCGTATGGCTACACCTTC. Translating gives CASSPQLLRLSYGYTF.